This T cell receptor (beta chain) was profiled in a study of T cells after yellow fever vaccination. Study-wide background: Any fraction with a low cell number was prepared using SMART-Seq v4 Ultra Low Input. Study-wide results and limits: A small proportion of clonotypes was detected in both the CD4 and CD8 compartments. Abundant contaminating clonotypes from the bulk population could appear in FACS-sorted repertoires.

Production of TCR cDNA was by 5'RACE template switching, which also added a universal primer site and UMIs. TCRdb processed the 5' RACE reads anew with MiXCR; each CDR3 protein has one entry. The table records 620,000 or so distinct CDR3 sequences, roughly 12% of them present only once. About this clonotype: Its specificity is not known.

This receptor was obtained from a man aged 25-40 years who received the YFV17D yellow fever vaccine. The sequenced sample was PBMCs, obtained on the day of the yellow fever booster vaccination.

The CDR3 loop reads CASSSYPGLEGNEQFF. The CDR3, as DNA: TGTGCCAGCAGCTCTTACCCGGGACTAGAGGGCAATGAGCAGTTCTTC. The J gene is TRBJ2-1, the V gene TRBV7-3; 8 bases map to TRBD2. V was pared by 4 bases and J by 6 bases, with 11 bases of the junction left unmatched. CDR3 size: 16 residues. CDR1 SGHTA and CDR2 FQGTGA come from the germline V gene.